A selection of T cell receptor beta chains follows, all from one sample in a study of a mutant IDH1 vaccine in newly diagnosed glioma. No antigen is known for these receptors. Some clones are missing from TCRdb's copy, which holds only in-frame ones; the method was immunoSEQ multiplex PCR. Of tens of thousands of clones listed, 78% were seen once; the top ten hold 6.3%. Sequencing was performed on PBMCs, taken from a glioma patient whose treatment included an IDH1 peptide vaccine. The receptors were sampled from a woman aged 40 to 50 with glioma. Some clones in this sample may be carry-over from other donors' samples. The CDR3 runs from the conserved cysteine through the conserved F or W. Each record gives: V gene, J gene, D gene, CDR3 length, CDR3 protein, CDR3 DNA. A D gene is named only where the DNA matches it firmly.

V gene: TRBV5-6
J gene: TRBJ1-2
D gene: -
CDR3 length: 13
CDR3 protein: CASSPGPTYGYTF
CDR3 DNA: TGTGCCAGCAGCCCCGGGCCTACCTATGGCTACACCTTC

V gene: TRBV2
J gene: TRBJ1-4
D gene: -
CDR3 length: 15
CDR3 protein: CASLPSGVKNEKLFF
CDR3 DNA: TGTGCCAGCCTCCCCAGTGGGGTCAAGAATGAAAAACTGTTTTTT

V gene: TRBV4-3
J gene: TRBJ2-3
D gene: TRBD2
CDR3 length: 20
CDR3 protein: CASSQDAGMGTSGREDTQYF
CDR3 DNA: TGCGCCAGCAGCCAAGACGCGGGAATGGGAACTAGCGGAAGGGAGGATACGCAGTATTTT

V gene: TRBV15
J gene: TRBJ2-1
D gene: -
CDR3 length: 11
CDR3 protein: CATSIYGEQFF
CDR3 DNA: TGTGCCACCAGCATCTATGGTGAGCAGTTCTTC

V gene: TRBV28
J gene: TRBJ1-1
D gene: -
CDR3 length: 12
CDR3 protein: CASSPGGAEAFF
CDR3 DNA: TGTGCCAGCAGCCCCGGGGGGGCGGAAGCTTTCTTT

V gene: TRBV6-5
J gene: TRBJ2-1
D gene: -
CDR3 length: 14
CDR3 protein: CASRRSGPYNEQFF
CDR3 DNA: TGTGCCAGCAGGAGGAGCGGTCCCTACAATGAGCAGTTCTTC

V gene: TRBV6-1
J gene: TRBJ1-2
D gene: -
CDR3 length: 13
CDR3 protein: CASSLQDPYGYTF
CDR3 DNA: TGTGCCAGCAGTTTACAGGACCCCTATGGCTACACCTTC

V gene: TRBV6-1
J gene: TRBJ2-3
D gene: -
CDR3 length: 17
CDR3 protein: CASSEYEAGTSTDTQYF
CDR3 DNA: TGTGCCAGCAGTGAATATGAGGCGGGGACTAGCACAGATACGCAGTATTTT

V gene: TRBV7-9
J gene: TRBJ2-1
D gene: TRBD2
CDR3 length: 13
CDR3 protein: CAGHSGRANEQFF
CDR3 DNA: TGTGCCGGGCATAGCGGGAGGGCCAATGAGCAGTTCTTC

V gene: TRBV6-6
J gene: TRBJ1-1
D gene: -
CDR3 length: 13
CDR3 protein: CASSYGGNTEAFF
CDR3 DNA: TGTGCCAGCAGTTACGGGGGGAACACTGAAGCTTTCTTT

V gene: TRBV5-5
J gene: TRBJ2-5
D gene: -
CDR3 length: 15
CDR3 protein: CASSLEEGGLETQYF
CDR3 DNA: TGTGCCAGCAGCTTGGAGGAAGGAGGTCTGGAGACCCAGTACTTC